These T cell receptor beta chains were read from a single sample in a study of vaccination and CD4 T cells after COVID-19. TCRdb reprocessed the PCR reads via MiXCR and lists one record per CDR3 protein. The sample lists roughly 10,000 distinct CDR3 sequences, 40% to 65% occurring once. Their specific antigens are unknown. Sequencing input: CD4+ T cells from blood, cultured in vitro. These receptors came from a human donor who had recovered from COVID-19. Both conserved end residues are part of each CDR3. Each record gives: V gene, clone size, J gene, D gene, CDR3 protein, CDR3 DNA. The D gene is left open where the match is weak. Clone sizes are given selectively: once, few, many, or a class where the clone is expanded.

TRBV4-1	.	TRBJ1-4	.	CASSRPGRGEKLFF	TGCGCCAGCAGCCGCCCAGGGCGAGGTGAAAAACTGTTTTTT
TRBV20-1	few	TRBJ1-4	.	CSARKIGNEKLFF	TGCAGTGCTAGAAAGATAGGAAATGAAAAACTGTTTTTT
TRBV18	.	TRBJ1-3	.	CASSPQDSGNTIYF	TGTGCCAGCTCACCCCAGGACAGCGGAAACACCATATATTTT
TRBV5-1	.	TRBJ1-1	.	CASSLASGGSEAFF	TGCGCCAGCAGCTTGGCGTCTGGAGGGAGTGAAGCTTTCTTT
TRBV29-1	.	TRBJ2-1	.	CSVVGQGDGEQFF	TGCAGCGTTGTCGGGCAGGGAGACGGTGAGCAGTTCTTC
TRBV5-4	.	TRBJ2-5	.	CASSLIDSQETQYF	TGTGCCAGCAGCTTGATTGACAGCCAAGAGACCCAGTACTTC
TRBV7-9	.	TRBJ1-2	.	CATMALYGYTF	TGTGCCACCATGGCTCTCTATGGCTACACCTTC
TRBV7-8	.	TRBJ2-7	TRBD1	CASSLGGGTGSYEQYF	TGTGCCAGCAGCTTAGGGGGGGGGACAGGGTCCTACGAGCAGTACTTC
TRBV20-1	.	TRBJ2-1	TRBD2	CSAREGRGADEQFF	TGCAGTGCTAGAGAAGGGCGGGGGGCCGATGAGCAGTTCTTC
TRBV7-9	few	TRBJ2-3	.	CASSPSTDTQYF	TGTGCCAGCAGCCCCAGCACAGATACGCAGTATTTT
TRBV11-3	.	TRBJ2-7	TRBD1	CASSQGQGAGEQYF	TGTGCCAGCAGCCAAGGACAGGGGGCGGGCGAGCAGTACTTC
TRBV6-2/TRBV6-3	.	TRBJ2-4	.	CASSLLTKNIQYF	TGTGCCAGCAGTTTACTTACCAAAAACATTCAGTACTTC
TRBV6-1	.	TRBJ2-6	.	CASRAPPSGANVLTF	TGTGCCAGCAGGGCCCCCCCCTCTGGGGCCAACGTCCTGACTTTC
TRBV7-2	few	TRBJ1-2	.	CASSSGPNGNYGYTF	TGTGCCAGCAGCTCAGGGCCGAACGGGAACTATGGCTACACCTTC
TRBV29-1	few	TRBJ1-5	.	CSVGQDTGRDQPQHF	TGCAGCGTTGGACAGGATACAGGGAGGGATCAGCCCCAGCATTTT
TRBV6-1	.	TRBJ1-2	.	CASSERGRTVHGYTF	TGTGCCAGCAGTGAAAGGGGCAGGACAGTACATGGCTACACCTTC
TRBV10-1	.	TRBJ2-5	TRBD2	CASSERGPSGGRETQYF	TGCGCCAGCAGTGAGCGAGGGCCTAGCGGGGGCCGGGAGACCCAGTACTTC
TRBV2	.	TRBJ1-3	.	CASNPSLAVGNTIYF	TGTGCCAGCAACCCCTCCCTGGCAGTCGGAAACACCATATATTTT
TRBV20-1	.	TRBJ2-7	TRBD1	CSATTGVEQYF	TGCAGTGCTACAACAGGGGTCGAGCAGTACTTC
TRBV20-1	.	TRBJ2-3	.	CSALGGGGGVDTQYF	TGCAGTGCTTTAGGGGGCGGGGGCGGGGTAGATACGCAGTATTTT
TRBV6-1	.	TRBJ1-3	TRBD1	CASSETGAGNTIYF	TGTGCCAGCAGTGAAACAGGGGCTGGAAACACCATATATTTT
TRBV2	.	TRBJ2-3	TRBD2	CASSERLAATDTQYF	TGTGCCAGCAGTGAAAGGCTAGCGGCAACAGATACGCAGTATTTT
TRBV5-1	.	TRBJ1-5	TRBD1	CASSLDGTVGNQPQHF	TGCGCCAGCAGCTTGGACGGGACAGTCGGCAATCAGCCCCAGCATTTT
TRBV20-1	once	TRBJ2-7	TRBD2	CSARDPGGSYEQYF	TGCAGTGCTAGAGACCCGGGGGGCTCCTACGAGCAGTACTTC
TRBV5-4	few	TRBJ2-2	TRBD1	CASSLGQGDLAGELFF	TGTGCCAGCAGCTTAGGACAGGGAGATTTGGCCGGGGAGCTGTTTTTT
TRBV7-8	few	TRBJ1-2	TRBD1	CASSRRDRGLGYGGYTF	TGTGCCAGCAGCAGACGGGACAGGGGTCTAGGGTATGGTGGCTACACCTTC
TRBV19	.	TRBJ2-1	.	CASSSRGRGRGKRDEQFF	TGTGCCAGTAGTTCCCGAGGACGTGGTAGGGGGAAGAGGGATGAGCAGTTCTTC
TRBV12-3/TRBV12-4	.	TRBJ1-6	TRBD1	CASRGGTGGASPLHF	TGTGCCAGCAGGGGGGGGACAGGGGGCGCCTCACCCCTCCACTTT
TRBV20-1	few	TRBJ2-1	.	CSARAALGRYNEQFF	TGCAGTGCTAGAGCCGCCTTGGGACGTTACAATGAGCAGTTCTTC
TRBV10-3	.	TRBJ2-3	.	CAISEKGDTQYF	TGTGCCATCAGTGAGAAGGGAGATACGCAGTATTTT
TRBV6-2/TRBV6-3	.	TRBJ2-5	.	CASSYHGQAQETQYF	TGTGCCAGCAGTTACCATGGGCAGGCCCAAGAGACCCAGTACTTC
TRBV6-4	.	TRBJ2-7	.	CASKDSPSYEQYF	TGTGCCAGCAAAGACTCTCCCTCCTACGAGCAGTACTTC
TRBV7-7	.	TRBJ2-2	TRBD2	CASSPSGGNTGELFF	TGTGCCAGCAGCCCCAGCGGGGGGAACACCGGGGAGCTGTTTTTT
TRBV30	.	TRBJ1-5	TRBD1	CAWSTGEEQPQHF	TGTGCCTGGAGCACAGGGGAGGAACAGCCCCAGCATTTT
TRBV12-3/TRBV12-4	few	TRBJ2-3	.	CASSAWLGWGTDTQYF	TGTGCCAGCAGTGCATGGTTGGGATGGGGCACAGATACGCAGTATTTT
TRBV11-3	.	TRBJ2-7	TRBD1	CASSWTGVPHEQYF	TGTGCCAGCAGCTGGACAGGGGTTCCCCACGAGCAGTACTTC